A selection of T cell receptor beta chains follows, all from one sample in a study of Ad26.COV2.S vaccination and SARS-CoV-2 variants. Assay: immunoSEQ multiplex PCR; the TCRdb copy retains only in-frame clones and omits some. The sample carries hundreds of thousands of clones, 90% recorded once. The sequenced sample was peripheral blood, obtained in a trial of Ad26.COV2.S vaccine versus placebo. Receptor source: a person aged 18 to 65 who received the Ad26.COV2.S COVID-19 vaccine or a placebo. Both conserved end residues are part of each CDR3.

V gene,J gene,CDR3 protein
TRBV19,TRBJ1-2,CATYPPGYGYTF
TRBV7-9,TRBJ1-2,CASSRGDYGYTF
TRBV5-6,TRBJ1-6,CASSLGTGEDSPLHF
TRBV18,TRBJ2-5,CASSPGGSHETQYF
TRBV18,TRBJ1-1,CASSPDTGLQNTEAFF
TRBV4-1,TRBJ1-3,CASSQKLYGNTIYF
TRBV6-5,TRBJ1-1,CASSYKTGGWTEAFF
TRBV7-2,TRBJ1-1,CASSLLGQGGTEAFF
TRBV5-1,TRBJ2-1,CASSLAPGLGGTEQFF
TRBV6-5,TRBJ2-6,CASRSEGAGANVLTF
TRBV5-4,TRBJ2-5,CASSTSTGAQETQYF
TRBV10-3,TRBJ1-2,CAISAGRNYGYTF
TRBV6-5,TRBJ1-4,CASSYYSRGPNEKLFF
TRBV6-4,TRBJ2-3,CASSDSGRATDTQYF
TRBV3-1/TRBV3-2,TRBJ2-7,CASSPQLQGGSYEQYF
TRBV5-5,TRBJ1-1,CASSLAYPASTEAFF
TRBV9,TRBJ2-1,CASSVGQYNEQFF
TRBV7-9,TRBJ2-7,CASSLILGTGGGSEQYF
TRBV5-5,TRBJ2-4,CASSSRDLGIQYF
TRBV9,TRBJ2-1,CASSVQSGRAGEQFF
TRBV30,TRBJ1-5,CAWSVGQSNQPQHF
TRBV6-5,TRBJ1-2,CASSPRGQGEYGYTF
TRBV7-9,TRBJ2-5,CASSLAVGDLQETQYF
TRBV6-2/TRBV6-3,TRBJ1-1,CASSYKGAGNTEAFF
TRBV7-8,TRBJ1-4,CASSLVWTGNEKLFF
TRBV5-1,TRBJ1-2,CASSLPKSGGDPYGYTF
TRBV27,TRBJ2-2,CASSFEVRRELFF
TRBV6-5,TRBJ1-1,CASSYGTVNTEAFF
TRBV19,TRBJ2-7,CASSLRDNYEQYF
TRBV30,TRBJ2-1,CAWSVRLNSYNEQFF
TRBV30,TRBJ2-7,CAWSLWGTATYEQYF
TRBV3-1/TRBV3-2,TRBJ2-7,CASSQGLYEQYF
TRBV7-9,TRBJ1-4,CASSLSGGVHEKLFF
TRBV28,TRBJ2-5,CASSPGETQYF
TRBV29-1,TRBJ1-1,CSVGIGLNTEAFF
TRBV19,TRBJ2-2,CASSIKTGSNTGELFF
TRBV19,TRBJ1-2,CASSIGRIRGRLDYGYTF
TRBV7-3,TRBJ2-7,CASSPRSSYEQYF
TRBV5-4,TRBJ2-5,CASSLAVASGRGTQYF
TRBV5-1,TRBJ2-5,CASRPTTQETQYF
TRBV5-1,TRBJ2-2,CASSQGSNTGELFF
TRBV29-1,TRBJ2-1,CSAASSSLNEQFF
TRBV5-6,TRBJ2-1,CASSLGRIDEQFF
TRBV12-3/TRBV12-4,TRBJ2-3,CASSLLADTQYF